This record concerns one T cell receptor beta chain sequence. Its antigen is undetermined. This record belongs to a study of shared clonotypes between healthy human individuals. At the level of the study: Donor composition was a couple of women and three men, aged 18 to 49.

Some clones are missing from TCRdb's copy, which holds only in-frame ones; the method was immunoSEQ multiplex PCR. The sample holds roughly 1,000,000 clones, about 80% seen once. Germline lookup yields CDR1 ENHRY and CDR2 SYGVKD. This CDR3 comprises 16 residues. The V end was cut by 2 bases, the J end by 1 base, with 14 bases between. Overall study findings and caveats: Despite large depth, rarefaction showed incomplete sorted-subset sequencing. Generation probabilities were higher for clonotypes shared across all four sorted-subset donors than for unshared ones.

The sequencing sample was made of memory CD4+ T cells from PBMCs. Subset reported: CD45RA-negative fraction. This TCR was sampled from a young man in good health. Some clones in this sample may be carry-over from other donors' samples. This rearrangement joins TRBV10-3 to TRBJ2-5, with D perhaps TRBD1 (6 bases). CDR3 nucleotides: TGTGCCATCAGTGAGCCCAGTCAGGGGTTCCAAGAGACCCAGTACTTC. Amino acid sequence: CAISEPSQGFQETQYF.